The 8 T cell receptor beta chains reported below all come from one sample, sequenced in a study of tumor-infiltrating lymphocytes in primary liver carcinoma. Investigators took RNA and DNA out together from roughly 18-30 mg of unsorted bulk tissue. Reverse transcription of roughly 480 ng total RNA with a constant-region primer produced TCR beta cDNA. The TCR beta library was amplified through three nested multiplex PCR rounds in a modified ARM-PCR procedure. TRBV1-TRBV30 forward primers and a C-beta reverse primer were used in the first two PCR rounds, which each ran for nine to ten cycles. TCRdb re-called the multiplex PCR reads with MiXCR, one entry per CDR3 protein. Of about 120,000 distinct CDR3 sequences listed, 55% to 75% are singletons. Sequencing input: liver tumor tissue from sampling region 1. Stated subset: tumor region T1, superior pole. These TCRs come from a woman aged 60 to 75 with primary liver carcinoma and hepatitis B virus infection.

The rearrangement links TRBV7-3 to TRBJ2-3; 9 bases are shared with TRBD2. Germline loops: CDR1 SGHTA, CDR2 FQGTGA. CDR3 size: 16 residues. J lost 2 bases, V lost 5 bases, and 8 bases had no gene match. The CDR3 is CASSPGLAIITDTQYF. The CDR3 DNA follows: TGTGCCAGCAGCCCCGGACTAGCGATAATCACAGATACGCAGTATTTT.

On this clonotype: Germline and junction disagree at one end, which may indicate a read error. V is TRBV11-2 and J is TRBJ2-5; D remains ambiguous. The CDR3 contains 15 residues. In germline, CDR1 is SGHAT, CDR2 FQNNGV. CDR3 residues: CPSSPLWADQETQYF. CDR3 nucleotide sequence: TGTCCCAGCAGCCCCCTCTGGGCAGACCAAGAGACCCAGTACTTC.

The chain is built from TRBV7-8 and TRBJ2-3, with D possibly being TRBD2 (6 bases). Germline-derived CDR1 and CDR2 are SGHVS and FQNEAQ. Trimming took off 2 bases at V and 2 bases at J, with 29 bases between the two ends. This CDR3 has 21 residues. The CDR3 DNA follows: TGTGCCAGCAGCTTAAACCGCTTATTTCGGGACTGGGAATCTAACACAGATACGCAGTATTTT. Amino acids: CASSLNRLFRDWESNTDTQYF.

This clonotype showed up just a few times. The DNA of the CDR3 is TGTGCCAGGAGTCCACGGACCGCACTTGGAAACACCATATATTTT. Its translation: CARSPRTALGNTIYF. The J gene is TRBJ1-3, the V gene TRBV11-3; D remains ambiguous. Per germline, CDR1 SGHNT and CDR2 YENEEA. Trimming shortened V by 9 bases and J by 3 bases, and 18 bases separated the two germline ends. CDR3 length: 15 amino acids.

Note on this clonotype: Possible read error: a much larger clone is one base away. This rearrangement joins TRBV4-1 to TRBJ1-2; TRBD1 might be the D (5 bases). This CDR3 spans 13 amino acids. The V end lost 5 bases, the J end lost 5 bases, and 12 bases lay between the germline ends. Looked up from germline, CDR1 is MGHRA and CDR2 is YSYEKL. CDR3 sequence (DNA): TGCGCCAGCAGCGTAGGGGAGGAGTATGGCTACACCTTC. Translation: CASSVGEEYGYTF.

In regard to this clonotype: A much more abundant neighbour one base away suggests this may be a read error. The chain recombines TRBV14 with TRBJ1-1; D remains ambiguous. V was cut by 3 bases and J by 7 bases, with 12 bases left in between. CDR1 is SGHDN and CDR2 is FVKESK in the germline V gene. The CDR3 length is 13 residues. The CDR3 DNA sequence: TGTGCCAGCAGCCAGAACATGGGGATTGAAGCTTTCTTT. Amino acids: CASSQNMGIEAFF.

V is TRBV10-3 and J is TRBJ2-5; a possible D gene is TRBD1 (5 bases). CDR1 and CDR2 from the germline V gene are ENHRY and SYGVKD. CDR3 length: 13 residues. V lost 6 bases, J lost 4 bases, and 12 bases lay in between. The CDR3 DNA follows: TGTGCCATCAGACAGGATGGCCTAGAGACCCAGTACTTC. Translated, it gives CAIRQDGLETQYF.

The rearrangement uses TRBV11-2 and TRBJ2-5; no reliable D call. Per the germline V gene, CDR1 is SGHAT and CDR2 is FQNNGV. Trimming removed 7 bases from V and 5 bases from J, with 14 bases in between. The CDR3 runs 13 residues. The CDR3: CASNSGLGETQYF. Here the CDR3 DNA reads TGTGCCAGCAACTCCGGGCTTGGTGAGACCCAGTACTTC.